This T cell receptor beta chain was found in a study of T cell responses to AZD1222 COVID-19 vaccine. Sequencing used immunoSEQ multiplex PCR; TCRdb keeps in-frame clones, though not all of them. Here the sample spans 100,000 to 150,000 clones, 80% to 90% being singletons. J gave up 0 bases and V 6 bases, and 14 bases lay outside the gene matches. CDR3 length: 19 amino acids. The germline V gene has CDR1 LNHDA and CDR2 SQIVND (reference sequence). Points on this clone: The antigen remains unidentified.

Study findings and constraints: Receipt of two AZD1222 doses was followed by a rise in Spike-specific TCR breadth and depth. Repertoires were obtained only post-peak T cell response.

This specimen was peripheral blood, taken on day 0 of AZD1222 vaccination. This TCR was recovered from an adult in good health. V gene TRBV19 combines with J gene TRBJ1-4; 9 nucleotides align to TRBD1. CDR3 amino acids: CASSFSPNRGLPTNEKLFF. Written as DNA, the CDR3 is TGTGCCAGTAGCTTTTCGCCGAACAGGGGGCTACCAACTAATGAAAAACTGTTTTTT.